The next 21 T cell receptor beta chains were all read from a single sample in a study of identical twins. Each CDR3 protein is one row after TCRdb ran MiXCR on the 5' RACE reads. The profile covers 200,000 to 300,000 distinct CDR3 sequences, with 10% to 13% appearing a single time and about 9% taken by the ten largest. Source material: memory T cells sorted from blood. The receptors were sampled from a man over 45 in good health.

This clonotype was detected ten times or more. This rearrangement joins TRBV7-8 to TRBJ2-5; D might be TRBD2 (5 bases). From germline, CDR1 is SGHVS and CDR2 FQNEAQ. This CDR3 spans 19 amino acids. V lost 1 base to trimming and J lost 0 bases, with 21 bases between them. Written as DNA, the CDR3 is TGTGCCAGCAGCTTAGACCCTGGACGGGGTGGACTCGACCAAGAGACCCAGTACTTC. Its translation is CASSLDPGRGGLDQETQYF. Complete variable domain (other parts from reference TRBV7-8 and TRBJ2-5): GAGVSQSPRYKVAKRGQDVALRCDPISGHVSLFWYQQALGQGPEFLTYFQNEAQLDKSGLPSDRFFAERPEGSVSTLKIQRTQQEDSAVYLCASSLDPGRGGLDQETQYFGPGTRLLVL.

This clonotype was seen at least ten times. The chain has TRBV29-1 and TRBJ2-1; 12 bases are shared with TRBD1. The CDR3 spans 15 residues. Germline trimming cut 7 bases from V and 2 bases from J; bases unmatched to any gene: 6. Germline CDR1 is SQVTM and CDR2 is ANQGSEA. CDR3 sequence: CSARRDRGPYNEQFF. The CDR3, as DNA: TGCAGCGCCCGCCGGGACAGGGGGCCCTACAATGAGCAGTTCTTC.

The J gene is TRBJ2-1, the V gene TRBV12-3 or TRBV12-4; 10 bases match TRBD1. V gave up 4 bases and J gave up 6 bases; unmatched junction bases: 6. The CDR3 runs 15 residues. The CDR3 DNA follows: TGTGCCAGCAGTTCCCCGGGACAGGGGAGCAATGAGCAGTTCTTC. It yields the protein CASSSPGQGSNEQFF.

This clonotype was counted ten times or more. This chain uses TRBV7-9 with TRBJ1-2, with 8 positions matching TRBD1. Germline-derived CDR1 and CDR2 are SEHNR and FQNEAQ (reference sequence). This CDR3 comprises 15 residues. J gave up 4 bases and V 5 bases, and 9 bases lay outside the gene matches. The CDR3 coding sequence is TGTGCCAGCAGCAGTGACCGGGACAGGAGCTATGGCTACACCTTC. Translation: CASSSDRDRSYGYTF.

This clonotype was seen repeatedly, ten times or more. The chain links TRBV5-1 to TRBJ2-2; no definite D call. The CDR3 is 13 amino acids. Trimming removed 0 bases at V and 6 bases at J, with 6 bases between. CDR1 and CDR2 (germline): SGHRS, YFSETQ. The CDR3 region is CASSLDTPGELFF. CDR3 coding DNA: TGCGCCAGCAGCTTGGACACTCCCGGGGAGCTGTTTTTT.

The chain recombines TRBV6-5 with TRBJ1-1, with a possible D match to TRBD1 (5 bases). Trimming took 5 bases from V and 0 from J, leaving 16 bases between them. This CDR3 has 16 residues. The germline V gene has CDR1 MNHEY and CDR2 SVGAGI. This CDR3 is CASSLDSLSLNTEAFF. The CDR3 coding sequence is TGTGCCAGCAGTCTCGACAGTTTATCCCTGAACACTGAAGCTTTCTTT.

This clonotype has only a few counts. V gene TRBV4-2 combines with J gene TRBJ2-1; 7 nucleotides match TRBD1. J gave up 1 base and V 3 bases, and 3 bases lay outside the gene matches. Germline loops: CDR1 LGHNA, CDR2 YNFKEQ. This CDR3 spans 15 amino acids. As DNA, the CDR3 is TGTGCCAGCAGCCACCCGGGACAGTCCTACAATGAGCAGTTCTTC. The encoded protein is CASSHPGQSYNEQFF.

This clonotype was seen at least ten times. The chain couples TRBV5-6 to TRBJ2-5, with no clear D. The CDR3 has 13 residues. Germline CDR1 reads SGHDT; CDR2 reads YYEEEE. The V end was cut by 3 bases, the J end by 2 bases, with 8 bases between. DNA of the CDR3: TGTGCCAGCAGCTCTCAAAATCAAGAGACCCAGTACTTC. Amino acid sequence: CASSSQNQETQYF.

This clonotype has at least ten counts. The V and J genes are TRBV29-1 and TRBJ2-1; D ambiguous. From germline, CDR1 is SQVTM and CDR2 ANQGSEA. The CDR3 has 14 residues. The V and J ends lost 2 bases and 10 bases respectively, with 18 bases between them. CDR3 protein: CSVEPPGTLGEQFF. The CDR3 DNA reads TGCAGCGTTGAACCCCCAGGTACCTTGGGAGAGCAGTTCTTC.

This chain joins TRBV11-1 and TRBJ1-1; a possible D gene is TRBD1 (5 bases). This CDR3 has 15 amino acids. V gave up 5 bases and J gave up 1 base, with 14 bases separating them. In germline, CDR1 is SGHAT, CDR2 FQDESV (reference sequence). The CDR3 DNA reads TGTGCCAGCAGCCCTTGGACGGGGACGAACACTGAAGCTTTCTTT. Translation gives CASSPWTGTNTEAFF.

The chain recombines TRBV11-2 with TRBJ2-7, with TRBD1 matching over 8 bases. Losses at the gene ends were 1 base for V and 4 bases for J; bases not matched to a gene: 12. CDR1 SGHAT and CDR2 FQNNGV come from the germline V gene. The CDR3 has 17 amino acids. CDR3 bases: TGTGCCAGCAGCTTAGGGACAGGGCGTTATCGTGGTTACGAGCAGTACTTC. This translates into CASSLGTGRYRGYEQYF. Based on the CDR3 plus reference TRBV11-2 and TRBJ2-7, the full variable domain is EAGVAQSPRYKIIEKRQSVAFWCNPISGHATLYWYQQILGQGPKLLIQFQNNGVVDDSQLPKDRFSAERLKGVDSTLKIQPAKLEDSAVYLCASSLGTGRYRGYEQYFGPGTRLTVT.

This clonotype was seen a few times. V usage is TRBV6-2 or TRBV6-3 and J usage is TRBJ1-2; tentatively, D is TRBD1 (5 bases). This CDR3 is built from 13 residues. The V and J ends lost 3 bases and 8 bases respectively, with 13 bases between them. Germline V lookup: CDR1 MNHEY, CDR2 SVGEGT. CDR3 DNA: TGTGCCAGCAGTTATCGGTCCACAGGAGGCTACACCTTC. It encodes CASSYRSTGGYTF.

This clonotype was seen only a few times. The chain has TRBV20-1 and TRBJ2-5; TRBD1 matches 8 bases. There are 14 residues in the CDR3. Looked up from germline, CDR1 is DFQATT and CDR2 is SNEGSKA (reference sequence). V gave up 8 bases and J gave up 5 bases; unmatched junction bases: 13. DNA for the CDR3: TGCAGTATCCCCGTCAGGGGGCTGGGTGAGACCCAGTACTTC. It yields the protein CSIPVRGLGETQYF.

This clonotype was seen ten or more times. This chain links TRBV6-1 with TRBJ2-3, with D perhaps TRBD1 (6 bases). The CDR3 is 15 amino acids. Germline V gene lookup returns CDR1 MNHNS and CDR2 SASEGT. Trimming shortened V by 4 bases and J by 3 bases, and 14 bases separated the two germline ends. CDR3 residues: CASSAQGRGTDTQYF. As DNA, the CDR3 is TGTGCCAGCAGTGCCCAGGGGCGCGGGACAGATACGCAGTATTTT.

This clonotype was picked up many times. The rearrangement uses TRBV20-1 and TRBJ1-2; 7 nucleotides match TRBD1. This CDR3 is built from 13 residues. Germline-derived CDR1 and CDR2 are DFQATT and SNEGSKA (reference sequence). V lost 5 bases, J lost 3 bases, and 6 bases stayed unmatched. CDR3: CSADSGTDYGYTF. Here the CDR3 DNA reads TGCAGTGCTGACTCCGGGACAGACTATGGCTACACCTTC.

In this sample, this clonotype turned up a few times. CDR3 in amino acids: CASSSPRFHEQYF. CDR3 sequence (DNA): TGTGCCAGCAGTTCACCTAGGTTCCACGAGCAGTACTTC. The chain couples TRBV6-2 or TRBV6-3 to TRBJ2-7; D remains ambiguous. V lost 4 bases, J lost 5 bases, and 12 bases lay in between. The CDR3 has 13 amino acids. The germline gives CDR1 MNHEY, CDR2 SVGEGT.

CDR3 residues: CASSPSGQINEKLFF. The CDR3 coding sequence is TGTGCCAGCAGTCCCTCGGGACAGATCAATGAAAAACTGTTTTTT. The rearrangement uses TRBV27 and TRBJ1-4, with 7 bases identical to TRBD1. Trimming cost V 5 bases and J 5 bases; bases outside gene matches: 8. In germline, CDR1 is MNHEY, CDR2 SMNVEV (reference sequence). The CDR3 extends over 15 amino acids.

This clonotype was seen many times. The V gene is TRBV7-2, the J gene TRBJ2-1; 13 nucleotides align to TRBD2. V lost 5 bases, J lost 7 bases, and 8 bases stayed unmatched. The CDR3 is made up of 16 amino acids. Germline V gene data show CDR1 as SGHTA and CDR2 as FQGNSA. The CDR3 here is CASSPPGLAGINEQFF. Written as DNA, the CDR3 is TGTGCCAGCAGCCCTCCGGGACTAGCGGGAATAAATGAGCAGTTCTTC.

This clonotype was detected only a few times. The chain has TRBV28 and TRBJ2-1; tentatively, D is TRBD2 (5 bases). Germline V gives CDR1 MDHEN, CDR2 SYDVKM. The CDR3 consists of 13 residues. V gave up 7 bases and J gave up 6 bases, with 13 bases separating them. CDR3 region: CASKGETSNEQFF. CDR3 coding DNA: TGTGCCAGCAAGGGAGAGACATCCAATGAGCAGTTCTTC.

This clonotype appeared many times. J is TRBJ2-2 and V is TRBV29-1; 7 nucleotides agree with TRBD1. Trimming removed 3 bases from V and 1 base from J; junction bases left unmatched: 5. The V gene's germline CDR1 is SQVTM and CDR2 ANQGSEA. The CDR3 has 15 amino acids. CDR3 region: CSVEEWTGNTGELFF. CDR3 nucleotides: TGCAGCGTTGAGGAATGGACAGGGAACACCGGGGAGCTGTTTTTT.

This clonotype was counted many times. The chain uses TRBV5-6 and TRBJ1-5, with D tentatively TRBD1 (5 bases). Germline V CDR1 and CDR2: SGHDT, YYEEEE. Trimming removed 1 base at V and 3 bases at J, with 14 bases between. The CDR3 runs to 16 residues. The CDR3 DNA reads TGTGCCAGCAGCTTGTTGGGGGACGGAGACAATCAGCCCCAGCATTTT. This sequence encodes CASSLLGDGDNQPQHF. The full variable domain, its missing parts supplied by reference TRBV5-6 and TRBJ1-5, is DAGVTQSPTHLIKTRGQQVTLRCSPKSGHDTVSWYQQALGQGPQFIFQYYEEEERQRGNFPDRFSGHQFPNYSSELNVNALLLGDSALYLCASSLLGDGDNQPQHFGDGTRLSIL.